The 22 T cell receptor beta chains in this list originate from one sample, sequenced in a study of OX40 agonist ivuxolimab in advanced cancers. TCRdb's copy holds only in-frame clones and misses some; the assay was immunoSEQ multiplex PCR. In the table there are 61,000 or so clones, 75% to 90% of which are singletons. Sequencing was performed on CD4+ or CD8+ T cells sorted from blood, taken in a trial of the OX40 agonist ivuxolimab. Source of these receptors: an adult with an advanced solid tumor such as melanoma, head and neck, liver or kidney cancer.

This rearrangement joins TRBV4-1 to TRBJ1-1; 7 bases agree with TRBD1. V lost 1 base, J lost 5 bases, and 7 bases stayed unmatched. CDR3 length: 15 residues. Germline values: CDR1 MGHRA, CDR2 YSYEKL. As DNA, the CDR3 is TGCGCCAGCAGCCAAGCCCACAGGGGAAGGACTGAAGCTTTCTTT. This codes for CASSQAHRGRTEAFF.

DNA for the CDR3: TGTGCCAGCAGCCCCAACCCGATGCCGGGACCAGATACGCAGTATTTT. This codes for CASSPNPMPGPDTQYF. The chain links TRBV7-9 to TRBJ2-3; possibly TRBD1 or TRBD2 for D (5 bases each). CDR1 is SEHNR, CDR2 FQNEAQ, per germline (reference sequence). V lost 5 bases and J lost 4, with 19 bases in between. CDR3 length: 16 amino acids.

This CDR3 reads CASSYTNYGYTF. The CDR3 DNA reads as TGTGCCAGCAGCTACACTAACTATGGCTACACCTTC. The genes are TRBV7-9 and TRBJ1-2; D is uncertain. The CDR3 loop spans 12 amino acids. Germline CDR1 reads SEHNR; CDR2 reads FQNEAQ (reference sequence). V was trimmed by 4 bases and J by 0 bases, leaving 3 bases between them. Based on the CDR3 plus reference TRBV7-9 and TRBJ1-2, the full variable domain is DTGVSQNPRHKITKRGQNVTFRCDPISEHNRLYWYRQTLGQGPEFLTYFQNEAQLEKSRLLSDRFSAERPKGSFSTLEIQRTEQGDSAMYLCASSYTNYGYTFGSGTRLTVV.

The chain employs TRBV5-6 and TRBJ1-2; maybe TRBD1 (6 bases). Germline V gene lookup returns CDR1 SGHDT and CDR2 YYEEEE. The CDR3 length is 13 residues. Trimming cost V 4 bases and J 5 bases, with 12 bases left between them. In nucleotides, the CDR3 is TGTGCCAGCAGCCCCGGGCAGGGGTATGGCTACACCTTC. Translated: CASSPGQGYGYTF.

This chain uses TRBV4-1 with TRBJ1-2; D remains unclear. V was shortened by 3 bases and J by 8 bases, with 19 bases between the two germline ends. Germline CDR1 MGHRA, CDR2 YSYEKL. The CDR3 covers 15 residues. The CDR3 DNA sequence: TGCGCCAGCAGCCATCTCCTCTATGGCTTCGGAGGCTACACCTTC. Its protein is CASSHLLYGFGGYTF.

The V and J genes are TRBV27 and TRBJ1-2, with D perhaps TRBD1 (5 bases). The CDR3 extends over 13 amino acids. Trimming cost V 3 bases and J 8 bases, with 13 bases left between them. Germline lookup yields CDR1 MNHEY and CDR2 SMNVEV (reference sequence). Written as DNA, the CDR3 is TGTGCCAGCAGTTTTCGGGACCACCGGGGCTACACCTTC. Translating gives CASSFRDHRGYTF.

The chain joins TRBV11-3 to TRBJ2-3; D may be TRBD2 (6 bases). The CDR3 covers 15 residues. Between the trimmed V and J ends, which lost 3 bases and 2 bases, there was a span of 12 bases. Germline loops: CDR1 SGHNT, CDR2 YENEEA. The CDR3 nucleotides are TGTGCCAGCAGCTTGGGGGGAGTCAACACAGATACGCAGTATTTT. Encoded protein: CASSLGGVNTDTQYF.

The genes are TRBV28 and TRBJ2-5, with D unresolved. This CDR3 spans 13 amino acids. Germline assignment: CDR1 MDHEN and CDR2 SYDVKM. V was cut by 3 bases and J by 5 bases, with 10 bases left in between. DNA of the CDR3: TGTGCCAGCAGTTTCGGTGGGTCCGAGACCCAGTACTTC. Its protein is CASSFGGSETQYF.

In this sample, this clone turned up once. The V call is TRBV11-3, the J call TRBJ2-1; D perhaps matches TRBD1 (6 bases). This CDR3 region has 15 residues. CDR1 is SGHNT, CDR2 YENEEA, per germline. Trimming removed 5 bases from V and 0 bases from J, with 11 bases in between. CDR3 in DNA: TGTGCCAGCAGCAAACAGGGTAGCTCCTACAATGAGCAGTTCTTC. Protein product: CASSKQGSSYNEQFF.

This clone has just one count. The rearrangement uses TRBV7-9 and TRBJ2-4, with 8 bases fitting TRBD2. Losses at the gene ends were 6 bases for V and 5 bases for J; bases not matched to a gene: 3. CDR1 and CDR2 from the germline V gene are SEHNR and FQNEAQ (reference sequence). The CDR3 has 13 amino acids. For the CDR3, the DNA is TGTGCCAGCAGGAATAGCGGGGAAAACATTCAGTACTTC. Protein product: CASRNSGENIQYF.

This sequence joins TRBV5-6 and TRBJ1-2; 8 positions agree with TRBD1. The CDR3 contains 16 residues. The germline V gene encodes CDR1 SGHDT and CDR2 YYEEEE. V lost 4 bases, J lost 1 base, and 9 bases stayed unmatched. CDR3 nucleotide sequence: TGTGCCAGCAGCAAACCTGGGACAGGATATAACTATGGCTACACCTTC. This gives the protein CASSKPGTGYNYGYTF.

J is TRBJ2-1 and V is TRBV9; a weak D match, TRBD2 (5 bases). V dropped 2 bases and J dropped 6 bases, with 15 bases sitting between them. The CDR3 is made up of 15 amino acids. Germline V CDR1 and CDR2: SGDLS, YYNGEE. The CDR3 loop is CASSVGPDEGNEQFF. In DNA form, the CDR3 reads TGTGCCAGCAGCGTCGGCCCGGACGAGGGCAATGAGCAGTTCTTC.

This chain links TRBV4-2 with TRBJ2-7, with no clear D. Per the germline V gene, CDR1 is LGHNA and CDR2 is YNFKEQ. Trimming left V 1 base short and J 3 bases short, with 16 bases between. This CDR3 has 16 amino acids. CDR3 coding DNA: TGTGCCAGCAGCCAAGTCCCGTCCTACAACTACTACGAGCAGTACTTC. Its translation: CASSQVPSYNYYEQYF.

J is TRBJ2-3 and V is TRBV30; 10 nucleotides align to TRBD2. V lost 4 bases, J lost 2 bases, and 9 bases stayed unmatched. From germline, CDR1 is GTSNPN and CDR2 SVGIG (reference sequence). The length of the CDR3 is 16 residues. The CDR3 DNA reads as TGTGCCTGGAACCGAGCGGGGGGGCCCCTCACAGATACGCAGTATTTT. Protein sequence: CAWNRAGGPLTDTQYF.

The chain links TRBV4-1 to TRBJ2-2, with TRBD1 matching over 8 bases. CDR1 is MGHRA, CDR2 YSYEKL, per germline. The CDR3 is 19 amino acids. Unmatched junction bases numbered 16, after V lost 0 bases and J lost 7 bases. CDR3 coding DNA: TGCGCCAGCAGCCAAGATGGTCTCGGACAGGGCGGATTGCACGGGGAGCTGTTTTTT. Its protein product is CASSQDGLGQGGLHGELFF.

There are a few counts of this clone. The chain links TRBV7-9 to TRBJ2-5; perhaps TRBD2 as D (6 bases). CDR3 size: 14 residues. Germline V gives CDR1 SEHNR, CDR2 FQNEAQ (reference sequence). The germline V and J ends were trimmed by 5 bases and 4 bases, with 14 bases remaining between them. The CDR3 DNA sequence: TGTGCCAGCAGCCAAGGGCTGGGGGGAGAGACCCAGTACTTC. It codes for CASSQGLGGETQYF.

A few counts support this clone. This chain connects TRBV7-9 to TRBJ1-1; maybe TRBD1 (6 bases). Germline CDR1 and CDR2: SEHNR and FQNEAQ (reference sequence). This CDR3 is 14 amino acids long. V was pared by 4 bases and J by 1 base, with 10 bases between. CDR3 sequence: CASSSTGANTEAFF. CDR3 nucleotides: TGTGCCAGCAGCTCGACAGGCGCGAACACTGAAGCTTTCTTT.

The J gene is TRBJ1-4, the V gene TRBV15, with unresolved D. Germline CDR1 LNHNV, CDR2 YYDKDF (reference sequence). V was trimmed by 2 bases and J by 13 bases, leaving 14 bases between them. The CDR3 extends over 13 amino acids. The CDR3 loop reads CATSRTRESALFF. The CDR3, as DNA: TGTGCCACCAGCAGAACCCGGGAATCTGCACTGTTTTTT.

CDR3 loop: CASSLGSGGTKNIQYF. CDR3 sequence (DNA): TGCGCCAGCAGCTTGGGGTCCGGGGGGACCAAAAACATTCAGTACTTC. V and J are TRBV5-1 and TRBJ2-4; 7 bases map to TRBD2. V lost 0 bases to trimming and J lost 2 bases; unmatched junction nucleotides: 5. Germline-derived CDR1 and CDR2 are SGHRS and YFSETQ. This CDR3 is built from 16 residues.

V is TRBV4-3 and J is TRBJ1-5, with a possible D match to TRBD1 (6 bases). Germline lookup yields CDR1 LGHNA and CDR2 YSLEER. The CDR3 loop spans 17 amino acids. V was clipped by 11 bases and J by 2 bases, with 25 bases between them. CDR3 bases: TGCGCCTCGACTAGGGGGAGGGACCTTTCGGGCAATCAGCCCCAGCATTTT. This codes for CASTRGRDLSGNQPQHF.

The CDR3 is CAISELVGGTYNEQFF. The CDR3 DNA is TGTGCCATCAGTGAGTTAGTTGGGGGGACCTACAATGAGCAGTTCTTC. The chain links TRBV10-3 to TRBJ2-1; possibly TRBD2 for D (6 bases). This CDR3 comprises 16 residues. Germline V gene sequence: CDR1 ENHRY, CDR2 SYGVKD. V was cut by 1 base and J by 2 bases, with 12 bases left in between.

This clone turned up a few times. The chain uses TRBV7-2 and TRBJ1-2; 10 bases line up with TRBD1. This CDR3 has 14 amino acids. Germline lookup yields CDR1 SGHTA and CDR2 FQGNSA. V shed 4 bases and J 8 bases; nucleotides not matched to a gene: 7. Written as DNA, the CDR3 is TGTGCCAGCAGCTCCGGGACAGGGGACGGGGGCTACACCTTC. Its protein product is CASSSGTGDGGYTF.